Sequencing of this TCR beta chain was carried out in a study of blood T cells in healthy people across ages. Using a J-beta primer mix together with a sample-barcoded 5' primer, a second PCR was run for about 6 to 12 cycles. Sequencing recovered at least 3 million CDR3-containing paired-end reads from each sample. TCRdb analysed the 5' RACE reads with MiXCR anew, one entry per CDR3 protein. The sample consists of around 1,000,000 distinct CDR3 sequences, about two fifths of them appearing once. From germline, CDR1 is DFQATT and CDR2 SNEGSKA (reference sequence). The CDR3 extends over 14 amino acids. V was clipped by 5 bases and J by 7 bases, with 17 bases between them.

The TCR was taken from a man aged 18 to 29 in good health. The sequenced sample consisted of blood. The J gene is TRBJ1-4, the V gene TRBV20-1; D may be TRBD1 (6 bases). The CDR3 spells CSARRGREGEKLFF. CDR3 in DNA: TGCAGTGCTCGTCGGGGGCGTGAGGGTGAAAAACTGTTTTTT.